One sample yielded the 29 T cell receptor beta chains listed below, sequenced in a study of blood T cell repertoires in COVID-19. Profiled with immunoSEQ multiplex PCR; TCRdb holds only in-frame clones, not every one. The table records 110,000 or so clones, 85% of them present only once. Input material: peripheral blood. These receptors were collected from a woman aged 55-70 years with COVID-19, enrolled during active disease.

This sequence joins TRBV3-1 (or the pseudogene TRBV3-2) and TRBJ2-1; 8 bases are shared with TRBD2. This CDR3 has 16 amino acids. Germline V gene lookup returns CDR1 LGHDT and CDR2 YNNKEL (reference sequence). Germline trimming cut 0 bases from V and 4 bases from J; bases unmatched to any gene: 5. DNA for the CDR3: TGTGCCAGCAGCCAAGATCAGGCTAGCGGGTACAATGAGCAGTTCTTC. It codes for CASSQDQASGYNEQFF.

The chain uses TRBV21-1 and TRBJ1-1; the D call TRBD1 from the table was never checked on the DNA. TRBV21-1 represents a pseudogene. This CDR3 contains 14 residues. CDR3 nucleotide sequence: TGTGCCAGCAGGCTATATACAGGGAACACTGAAGCTTTCTTT. This translates into CASRLYTGNTEAFF.

As for this clone: An end of the junction does not agree with germline; a read error may underlie this. The chain couples TRBV7-7 to TRBJ2-1; 7 bases are shared with TRBD2. This CDR3 comprises 14 residues. Germline V gene sequence: CDR1 SSHAT, CDR2 FNYEAQ (reference sequence). The CDR3 region is CASSLAGGVDEQFF. The CDR3 DNA sequence: TGTGCTAGCAGCTTAGCTGGGGGGGTGGATGAGCAGTTCTTC. Variable domain in full (rest from reference TRBV7-7 and TRBJ2-1): GAGVSQSPRYKVTKRGQDVTLRCDPISSHATLYWYQQALGQGPEFLTYFNYEAQPDKSGLPSDRFSAERPEGSISTLTIQRTEQRDSAMYRCASSLAGGVDEQFFGPGTRLTVL.

The V call is TRBV27, the J call TRBJ2-5; a weak D match, TRBD2 (5 bases). The CDR3 has 13 amino acids. Trimming cost V 2 bases and J 4 bases, with 8 bases left between them. Germline-derived CDR1 and CDR2 are MNHEY and SMNVEV (reference sequence). CDR3 residues: CASSLLRGETQYF. CDR3 bases: TGTGCCAGCAGTTTACTCCGGGGAGAGACCCAGTACTTC.

The chain joins TRBV6-5 to TRBJ1-1, with D possibly TRBD1 on 5 matching bases. Germline V gene lookup returns CDR1 MNHEY and CDR2 SVGAGI. Trimming removed 8 bases from V and 3 bases from J, with 7 bases in between. The CDR3 is made up of 11 amino acids. The CDR3 DNA is TGTGCCAGCGGGGGGGACACTGAAGCTTTCTTT. Translation gives CASGGDTEAFF.

This chain links TRBV10-1 with TRBJ1-2; 10 bases agree with TRBD1. Germline CDR1 WNHNN, CDR2 SYGVQD (reference sequence). After removal of 10 bases from V and 3 bases from J, the junction contained 14 bases not matched to a gene. This CDR3 spans 16 amino acids. CDR3 sequence (DNA): TGCGCCACCCACCCGGGACAGGGGCAGATTGACTATGGCTACACCTTC. This encodes CATHPGQGQIDYGYTF.

This chain links TRBV7-9 with TRBJ2-1, with 7 bases identical to TRBD1. CDR1 and CDR2 (germline): SEHNR, FQNEAQ (reference sequence). Germline trimming cut 1 base from V and 5 bases from J; bases unmatched to any gene: 5. This CDR3 contains 15 residues. The CDR3: CASSLEGAPNNEQFF. Written as DNA, the CDR3 is TGTGCCAGCAGCTTAGAGGGGGCGCCGAACAATGAGCAGTTCTTC. Full variable domain (outside the CDR3, taken from reference TRBV7-9 and TRBJ2-1): DTGVSQNPRHKITKRGQNVTFRCDPISEHNRLYWYRQTLGQGPEFLTYFQNEAQLEKSRLLSDRFSAERPKGSFSTLEIQRTEQGDSAMYLCASSLEGAPNNEQFFGPGTRLTVL.

The chain has TRBV19 and TRBJ1-1; tentatively, D is TRBD1 (6 bases). Looked up from germline, CDR1 is LNHDA and CDR2 is SQIVND (reference sequence). CDR3 length: 14 amino acids. The V end lost 8 bases, the J end lost 1 base, and 14 bases lay between the germline ends. The CDR3 region is CASPAGQQNTEAFF. CDR3 bases: TGTGCCAGTCCTGCCGGACAGCAGAACACTGAAGCTTTCTTT.

The V and J genes are TRBV4-3 and TRBJ1-4; D might be TRBD1 (5 bases). CDR1 and CDR2 from the germline V gene are LGHNA and YSLEER. The CDR3 has 17 amino acids. V dropped 1 base and J dropped 0 bases, with 12 bases sitting between them. The CDR3 sequence is CASSQGGALTTNEKLFF. The CDR3 coding sequence is TGCGCCAGCAGCCAAGGTGGGGCCCTAACAACTAATGAAAAACTGTTTTTT.

This chain connects TRBV27 to TRBJ1-2; weak D call: TRBD1 (6 bases). The CDR3 totals 15 residues. The V and J ends lost 1 base and 4 bases respectively, with 13 bases between them. Germline V gene data show CDR1 as MNHEY and CDR2 as SMNVEV (reference sequence). CDR3 in amino acids: CASSLYPGAPYGYTF. The DNA of the CDR3 is TGTGCCAGCAGTTTATACCCAGGGGCCCCCTATGGCTACACCTTC.

The chain has TRBV19 and TRBJ2-5; tentatively, D is TRBD2 (7 bases). V gave up 5 bases and J gave up 5 bases, with 15 bases separating them. CDR1 and CDR2 (germline): LNHDA, SQIVND (reference sequence). This CDR3 has 14 residues. This CDR3 reads CASSWLQGGETQYF. CDR3 sequence (DNA): TGTGCCAGTAGTTGGTTACAGGGAGGGGAGACCCAGTACTTC.

The V and J genes are TRBV5-6 and TRBJ2-5, with D possibly TRBD2 on 6 matching bases. The germline gives CDR1 SGHDT, CDR2 YYEEEE. V dropped 1 base and J dropped 2 bases, with 12 bases sitting between them. This CDR3 is 15 amino acids long. The CDR3 reads CASSLPGAAQETQYF. The CDR3 DNA reads as TGTGCCAGCAGCTTGCCGGGAGCGGCGCAAGAGACCCAGTACTTC.

In nucleotides, the CDR3 is TGTGCCAGTAGTATAAACAGGAATTTTGCAACTAATGAAAAACTGTTTTTT. Its protein product is CASSINRNFATNEKLFF. The J gene is TRBJ1-4, the V gene TRBV19; perhaps TRBD1 as D (5 bases). The CDR3 is made up of 17 amino acids. V lost 2 bases to trimming and J lost 0 bases, with 13 bases between them. CDR1 and CDR2 from the germline V gene are LNHDA and SQIVND (reference sequence). The full variable domain, rest sourced from reference TRBV19 and TRBJ1-4, is DGGITQSPKYLFRKEGQNVTLSCEQNLNHDAMYWYRQDPGQGLRLIYYSQIVNDFQKGDIAEGYSVSREKKESFPLTVTSAQKNPTAFYLCASSINRNFATNEKLFFGSGTQLSVL.

The chain combines TRBV11-2 with TRBJ2-6; TRBD1 matches at 9 bases. The CDR3 contains 19 residues. The ends lost 1 base at V and 1 base at J; junction bases unmatched: 8. Per the germline V gene, CDR1 is SGHAT and CDR2 is FQNNGV. CDR3 in amino acids: CASSLGYRGRSSGANVLTF. The CDR3 bases are TGTGCCAGCAGCTTAGGCTACAGGGGGCGCTCGTCTGGGGCCAACGTCCTGACTTTC.

J is TRBJ1-6 and V is TRBV7-9, with no clear D. Germline V gives CDR1 SEHNR, CDR2 FQNEAQ (reference sequence). V dropped 1 base and J dropped 3 bases, with 10 bases sitting between them. This CDR3 has 16 residues. CDR3 sequence: CASSLGPGLYNSPLHF. As DNA, the CDR3 is TGTGCCAGCAGCTTAGGCCCCGGTCTCTATAATTCACCCCTCCACTTT.

CDR3 in DNA: TGTGCCAGCAGCTTAGTGGGGACAGGCTCACTTTACAATCAGCCCCAGCATTTT. Encoded protein: CASSLVGTGSLYNQPQHF. J is TRBJ1-5 and V is TRBV7-2; 8 nucleotides line up with TRBD1. There are 18 residues in the CDR3. Germline lookup yields CDR1 SGHTA and CDR2 FQGNSA. V lost 1 base, J lost 3 bases, and 11 bases stayed unmatched.

This clone is labeled medium-sized. This chain links TRBV4-2 with TRBJ1-3; D ambiguous. The V and J ends lost 0 bases and 4 bases respectively, with 13 bases between them. This CDR3 contains 16 residues. Germline lookup yields CDR1 LGHNA and CDR2 YNFKEQ. CDR3 in DNA: TGTGCCAGCAGCCAAGATCTCGGACTCAAAGGAAACACCATATATTTT. Amino acid sequence: CASSQDLGLKGNTIYF.

The chain employs TRBV18 and TRBJ1-2, with unresolved D. The germline CDR1 and CDR2 sequences are KGHSH and LQKENI. The ends were cut back, 2 bases at V and 6 bases at J, with 13 bases in the middle. The CDR3 is 14 residues long. In DNA, the CDR3 is TGTGCCAGCTCACCATTTGCCGAGGGCGATGGCTACACCTTC. This codes for CASSPFAEGDGYTF.

This sequence joins TRBV14 and TRBJ2-7; maybe TRBD1 (6 bases). The CDR3 is 15 residues long. CDR1 and CDR2 from the germline V gene are SGHDN and FVKESK. Trimming took off 1 base at V and 2 bases at J, with 12 bases between the two ends. CDR3 DNA sequence: TGTGCCAGCAGCCAAGGCCCAGGGGTCGCCTACGAGCAGTACTTC. Its protein product is CASSQGPGVAYEQYF.

This clone rates as medium-sized. V and J are TRBV6-1 and TRBJ1-5, with TRBD1 as a possible D gene (6 bases). CDR3 length: 15 amino acids. The ends were cut back, 1 base at V and 1 base at J, with 8 bases in the middle. Germline V gene data show CDR1 as MNHNS and CDR2 as SASEGT. This CDR3 is CASSEDRESNQPQHF. The CDR3 DNA reads TGTGCCAGCAGTGAAGACAGGGAGAGCAATCAGCCCCAGCATTTT.

There are a few counts of this clone. The chain employs TRBV19 and TRBJ1-6; TRBD1 matches at 7 bases. The CDR3 totals 19 residues. J was trimmed by 0 bases and V by 7 bases; bases with no gene match: 15. Germline V gene lookup returns CDR1 LNHDA and CDR2 SQIVND (reference sequence). The CDR3 nucleotides read TGTGCCAGTAATCAACTCGTCCAGGGGGAAAGCTCCTATAATTCACCCCTCCACTTT. It codes for CASNQLVQGESSYNSPLHF.

The CDR3 is CASSLVLEMTDTQYF. As DNA, the CDR3 is TGTGCCAGCAGCTTGGTGCTAGAGATGACAGATACGCAGTATTTT. The chain is built from TRBV7-6 and TRBJ2-3; D is ambiguous. The length of the CDR3 is 15 residues. V lost 3 bases, J lost 3 bases, and 13 bases lay in between. Looked up from germline, CDR1 is SGHVS and CDR2 is FNYEAQ. The full variable domain, completed using reference TRBV7-6 and TRBJ2-3, is GAGVSQSPRYKVTKRGQDVALRCDPISGHVSLYWYRQALGQGPEFLTYFNYEAQQDKSGLPNDRFSAERPEGSISTLTIQRTEQRDSAMYRCASSLVLEMTDTQYFGPGTRLTVL.

In regard to this clone: The sample has other DNA sequences that encode this CDR3 too. J is TRBJ2-5 and V is TRBV12-5; 7 bases agree with TRBD2. The CDR3 has 17 residues. V shed 11 bases, J shed 2 bases, and the junction held 20 bases outside the gene matches. Germline lookup yields CDR1 LGHNT and CDR2 FRNRAP. The CDR3: CAWGLGGTGGEQETQYF. The CDR3 nucleotides read TGTGCTTGGGGTTTGGGGGGGACTGGCGGGGAACAAGAGACCCAGTACTTC.

The chain couples TRBV12-5 to TRBJ1-5; D is perhaps TRBD1 (5 bases). CDR3 size: 15 residues. CDR1 and CDR2 (germline): LGHNT, FRNRAP. V dropped 1 base and J dropped 9 bases, with 16 bases sitting between them. The CDR3 bases are TGTGCTAGTGGTTTGGGGGACTCCAGAGTTCTGCCCCAGCATTTT. It encodes CASGLGDSRVLPQHF.

V gene TRBV30 combines with J gene TRBJ1-4; 7 bases are a match to TRBD1. Germline V gene lookup returns CDR1 GTSNPN and CDR2 SVGIG (reference sequence). This CDR3 region has 13 residues. V shed 2 bases and J 5 bases; nucleotides not matched to a gene: 2. CDR3 coding DNA: TGTGCCTGGAGTCGACAGGGCAATGAAAAACTGTTTTTT. Its translation is CAWSRQGNEKLFF.

This chain links TRBV7-3 with TRBJ2-7, with D perhaps matching TRBD1 (5 bases). This CDR3 contains 12 residues. The germline gives CDR1 SGHTA, CDR2 FQGTGA. V lost 5 bases and J lost 7, with 12 bases in between. The CDR3, as DNA: TGTGCCAGCAGCCCAACAGGTGGGGAGCAGTACTTC. Its translation is CASSPTGGEQYF.

This chain joins TRBV6-6 and TRBJ1-2; D is perhaps TRBD1 (5 bases). The V end lost 6 bases, the J end lost 1 base, and 15 bases lay between the germline ends. Germline V lookup: CDR1 MNHNY, CDR2 SVGAGI (reference sequence). The CDR3 sequence is 15 residues long. CDR3 sequence: CASRRFARDNYGYTF. In DNA form, the CDR3 reads TGTGCCAGCAGACGCTTTGCCAGGGATAACTATGGCTACACCTTC.

The chain links TRBV3-1 (or the pseudogene TRBV3-2) to TRBJ2-1, with TRBD2 matching over 8 bases. V trimming: 5 bases; J trimming: 4 bases; junction bases outside the gene matches: 7. The CDR3 runs to 15 residues. The germline gives CDR1 LGHDT, CDR2 YNNKEL (reference sequence). The CDR3 spells CASSYGLADYNEQFF. CDR3 nucleotides: TGTGCCAGCAGCTACGGACTAGCTGATTACAATGAGCAGTTCTTC.

The chain links TRBV11-2 to TRBJ1-6, with 7 bases matching TRBD1. Germline CDR1 is SGHAT and CDR2 is FQNNGV. The CDR3 has 14 amino acids. J was trimmed by 9 bases and V by 3 bases; bases with no gene match: 5. The CDR3, as DNA: TGTGCCAGCAGCTTGAGGAGGGGGCGTTCACCCCTCCACTTT. It specifies CASSLRRGRSPLHF.